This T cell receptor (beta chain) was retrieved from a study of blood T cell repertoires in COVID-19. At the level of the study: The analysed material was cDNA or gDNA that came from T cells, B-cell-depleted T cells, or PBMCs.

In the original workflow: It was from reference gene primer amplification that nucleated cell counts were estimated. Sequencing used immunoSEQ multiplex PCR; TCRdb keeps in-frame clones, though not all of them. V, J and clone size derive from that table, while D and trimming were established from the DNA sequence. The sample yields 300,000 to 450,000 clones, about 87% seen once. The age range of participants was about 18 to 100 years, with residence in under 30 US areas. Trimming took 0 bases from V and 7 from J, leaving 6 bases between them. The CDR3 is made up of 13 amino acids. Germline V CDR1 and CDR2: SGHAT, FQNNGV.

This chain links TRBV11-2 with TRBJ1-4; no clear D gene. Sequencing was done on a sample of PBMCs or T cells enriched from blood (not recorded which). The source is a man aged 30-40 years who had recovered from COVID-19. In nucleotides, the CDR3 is TGTGCCAGCAGCTTAGACAGTCTTGAAAAACTGTTTTTT. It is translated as CASSLDSLEKLFF.